This T cell receptor beta chain was identified in a study of T-cell memory formation after mild COVID-19 (dated by TCRdb to the early 2020s). General notes on the study: Most TCR sequence clusters were specific to one of the two donors. Longitudinal TCRalpha and TCRbeta repertoire sequencing tracked T-cell clones expanding and contracting after mild COVID-19 in a couple of donors. The cohort comprised two young, previously healthy adult volunteers, one female and one male.

From the cysteine up to the phenylalanine, the CDR3 has a length of 17 residues. The sequence is cut down to CDR3 DNA, 51 bases in frame from base 1. CDR1 is given as MNHEY and CDR2 as SVGAGI, both from the germline V gene. Germline trimming amounts to 5 bases on V and 1 base on J, with 8 as the count of junction bases outside the gene matches. Of note for this clonotype: Its antigen target is currently unknown. Within one base of it there is no much larger clone, and no base qualities were kept.

Ficoll-Paque density gradient centrifugation was the method used to isolate PBMCs. Sequencing was carried out with an Illumina NovaSeq 6000. TCRalpha and TCRbeta cDNA libraries were constructed by 5'RACE with constant-segment primers, with sample barcodes and unique molecular identifiers being introduced. RNA was extracted from every sample with Trizol reagent. The libraries were amplified in two PCR steps, and the second step added a second sample barcode and Illumina TruSeq adapters. Sequencing of libraries was performed on an Illumina NovaSeq with 2 x 150 bp paired-end reads. Concerning the study's data processing: Demultiplexing of reads and collapsing into UMI-guided consensus sequences were performed with migec v1.2.7. Using mixcr v2.1.11, the UMI consensuses were aligned to TRA and TRB V and J templates and assembled into clonotypes. Expanded or contracted clonotypes were those called significant by both edgeR and NoisET, with noise models trained on biological replicates. For edgeR calls, the thresholds were a false discovery rate-adjusted p below 0.01 and a log2 fold-change of 1. PCA with hierarchical clustering of max-normalized trajectories of the 1000 most abundant clonotypes was used as exploratory dynamics analysis. Each responding clone was given a CD4 or CD8 phenotype based on the CD4+ and CD8+ repertoires, which had been sequenced separately. TCRdb redid the processing of the public reads, applying fastp at Q25 and MiXCR, and retained in-frame beta chains. Each entry is one CDR3 protein sequence, shown with its most common DNA and genes. The V and J calls and clone size are TCRdb's, not the authors'. The sample table records approximately 350,000 distinct CDR3 sequences; over 25% of these occur just once. Roughly 14% of the sample rests with the top ten.

Overall study outcomes, separate from this receptor: Whether the second-wave clones peaking on day 37 were SARS-CoV-2 specific was not confirmed. Balanced CD4/CD8 phenotypes were observed for clones contracting from day 15 to 85, whereas a bias towards CD4+ was observed for a second wave of clones expanding from day 15 to 37. Some responding clones were detected in pre-infection memory, suggesting pre-existing cross-reactive memory T cells joined the SARS-CoV-2 response. Only a couple of mild cases were covered by the study, and larger cohorts that include severe cases with pre-infection samples were considered necessary. Contracting CD4+ clones were found mainly in CM and EM memory subsets, while CD8+ clones were enriched in EMRA.

The chain joins TRBV6-5 to TRBJ1-1, with 12 middle bases fitting TRBD1. The TCR comes from an adult woman who had mild COVID-19 (a few samples of this study predate the infection). The sample titles of this study are shuffled in the database, so cell type and time point are left out; the donor was told from shared clones. The sample comprised PBMCs or a T cell subset sorted from them (not recorded which). The nucleotides are TGTGCCAGCAGTACCGGGACAGGGGGCGCAGGGAACACTGAAGCTTTCTTT. Translated, it gives CASSTGTGGAGNTEAFF.